The clone carrying this T cell receptor beta chain turned up a few times. Antigen specificity is unknown. With 3 bases clipped from V and 6 bases from J, the junction kept 6 bases outside the gene matches. Germline CDR1 reads SGHAT; CDR2 reads FQNNGV. The CDR3 consists of 14 residues. TCRdb keeps only in-frame clones here, not all; method: immunoSEQ multiplex PCR. The sample lists 300,000 to 400,000 clones, 88% occurring once. This entry comes from a study of cytomegalovirus exposure and HLA in healthy donors. Points from the study as a whole: Under in vitro conditions, three CMV-associated chains were confirmed as specific for CMV antigens.

V gene TRBV11-2 combines with J gene TRBJ1-1; 8 nucleotides align to TRBD1. The material sequenced was PBMCs. The source of this sequence is a man aged 25 to 40 in good health and CMV-seronegative. CDR3 residues: CASSFRQGTSEAFF. The DNA for the CDR3 is TGTGCCAGCAGCTTCCGACAGGGGACGTCTGAAGCTTTCTTT.